This T cell receptor beta chain stems from a study of T-cell reconstitution after alpha-beta-depleted transplantation in children. V lost 4 bases and J lost 5; bases outside the gene matches: 5. The CDR3 sequence is 15 residues long. The germline CDR1 and CDR2 sequences are LGHNA and YNFKEQ. The TCRbeta library incorporated unique molecular identifiers. TCRdb called the PCR reads again in MiXCR, with one record for every CDR3 protein. This sample has about 540,000 distinct CDR3 sequences, with 15% to 20% found just once. This TCR derives from a human donor who donated a stem cell graft to a child with acute lymphoblastic leukemia. This sample comprised PBMCs from the stem cell graft donor, obtained from the stem cell graft. The chain joins TRBV4-2 to TRBJ2-1; 10 nucleotides agree with TRBD2. The CDR3 loop is CASSLWTSGDNEQFF. The CDR3 coding sequence is TGTGCCAGCAGCCTATGGACTAGCGGTGACAATGAGCAGTTCTTC.